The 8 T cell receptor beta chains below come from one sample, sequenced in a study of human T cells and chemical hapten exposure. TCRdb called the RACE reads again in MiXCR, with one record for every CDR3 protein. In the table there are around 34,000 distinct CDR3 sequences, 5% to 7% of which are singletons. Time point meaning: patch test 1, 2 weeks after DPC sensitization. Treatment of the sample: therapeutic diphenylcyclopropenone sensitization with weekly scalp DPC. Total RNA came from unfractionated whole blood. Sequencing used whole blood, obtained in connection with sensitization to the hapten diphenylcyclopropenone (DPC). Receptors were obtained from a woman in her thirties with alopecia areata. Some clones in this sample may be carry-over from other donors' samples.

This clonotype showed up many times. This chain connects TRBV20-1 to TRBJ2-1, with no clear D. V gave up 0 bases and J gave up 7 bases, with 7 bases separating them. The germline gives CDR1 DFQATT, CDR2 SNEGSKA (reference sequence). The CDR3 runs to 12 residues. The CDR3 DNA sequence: TGCAGTGCTAGAGAAAGAGCTAATGAGCAGTTCTTC. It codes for CSARERANEQFF.

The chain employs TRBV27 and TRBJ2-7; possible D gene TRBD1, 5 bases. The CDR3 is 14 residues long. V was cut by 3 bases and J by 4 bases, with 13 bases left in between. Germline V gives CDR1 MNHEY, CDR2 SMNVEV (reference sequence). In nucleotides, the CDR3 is TGTGCCAGCAGTTTCCGCCTAAAGGGGTACGAGCAGTACTTC. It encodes CASSFRLKGYEQYF.

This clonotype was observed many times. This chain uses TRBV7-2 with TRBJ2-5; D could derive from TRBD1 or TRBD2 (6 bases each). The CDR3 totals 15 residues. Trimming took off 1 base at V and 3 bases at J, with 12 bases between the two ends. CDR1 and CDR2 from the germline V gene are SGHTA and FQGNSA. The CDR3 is CASSLVGGRKETQYF. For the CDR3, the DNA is TGTGCCAGCAGCTTAGTCGGGGGCAGGAAAGAGACCCAGTACTTC.

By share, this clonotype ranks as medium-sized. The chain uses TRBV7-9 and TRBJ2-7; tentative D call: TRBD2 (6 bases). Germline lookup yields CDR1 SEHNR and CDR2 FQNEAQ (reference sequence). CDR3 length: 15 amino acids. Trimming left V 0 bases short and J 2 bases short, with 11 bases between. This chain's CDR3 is CASSLAVGEAYEQYF. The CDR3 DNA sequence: TGTGCCAGCAGCTTAGCGGTTGGGGAGGCCTACGAGCAGTACTTC.

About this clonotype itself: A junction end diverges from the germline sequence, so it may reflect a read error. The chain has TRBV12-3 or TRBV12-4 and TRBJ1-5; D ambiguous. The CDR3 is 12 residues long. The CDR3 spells CASGFNQSPQHF. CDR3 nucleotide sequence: TGTGCCAGCGGTTTTAATCAGTCCCCCCAGCATTTT.

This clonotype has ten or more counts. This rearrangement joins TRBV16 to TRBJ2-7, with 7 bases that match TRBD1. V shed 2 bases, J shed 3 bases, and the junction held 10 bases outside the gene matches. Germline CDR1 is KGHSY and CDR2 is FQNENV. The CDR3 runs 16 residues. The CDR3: CASSQPKGASYYEQYF. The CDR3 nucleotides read TGTGCCAGCAGCCAACCTAAGGGGGCGAGCTACTACGAGCAGTACTTC. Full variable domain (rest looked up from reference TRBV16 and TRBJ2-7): GEEVAQTPKHLVRGEGQKAKLYCAPIKGHSYVFWYQQVLKNEFKFLISFQNENVFDETGMPKERFSAKCLPNSPCSLEIQATKLEDSAVYFCASSQPKGASYYEQYFGPGTRLTVT.

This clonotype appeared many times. CDR3 residues: CASSPQTSGATDTQYF. In DNA form, the CDR3 reads TGTGCCAGCAGTCCCCAGACTAGCGGGGCCACAGATACGCAGTATTTT. The chain carries TRBV6-6 and TRBJ2-3, with TRBD2 identical over 11 bases. Germline CDR1 reads MNHNY; CDR2 reads SVGAGI (reference sequence). V was pared by 5 bases and J by 2 bases, with 6 bases of the junction left unmatched. This CDR3 contains 16 residues.

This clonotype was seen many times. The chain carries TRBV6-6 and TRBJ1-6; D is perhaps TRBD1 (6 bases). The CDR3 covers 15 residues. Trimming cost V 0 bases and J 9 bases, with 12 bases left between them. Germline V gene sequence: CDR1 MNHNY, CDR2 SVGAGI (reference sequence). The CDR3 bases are TGTGCCAGCAGTTACTCGGAGGGGGTACTTTCACCCCTCCACTTT. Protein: CASSYSEGVLSPLHF.